One TCR beta chain is described in this entry. Antigen: not known. At sampling all donors were nominally healthy, likely with unrecorded immune exposures. Germline CDR1 SNHLY, CDR2 FYNNEI. The CDR3 is made up of 14 amino acids. V was cut by 6 bases and J by 3 bases, with 14 bases left in between. Both 60 Vbeta primers and 13 Jbeta primers went into the PCR. Measured with immunoSEQ multiplex PCR; TCRdb has only the in-frame clones, and not every one. The sample has 150,000 to 200,000 clones; around four fifths are singletons. The sample is drawn from a study of cytomegalovirus exposure and HLA in healthy donors. Study-level results: Rare TCR sequences predominated, though certain public TCRs were found in many donors. In vitro testing confirmed a few CMV-associated chains as specific for CMV antigens.

The chain uses TRBV2 and TRBJ1-2, with D possibly matching TRBD1 (6 bases). The source material was PBMCs. This receptor was identified in a female donor in good health and CMV-seronegative. This CDR3 reads CASRLRGLYYGYTF. The CDR3 DNA follows: TGTGCCAGCAGACTCAGGGGCCTGTACTATGGCTACACCTTC.